The entry below describes one T cell receptor (beta chain). The germline CDR1 and CDR2 sequences are LGHNA and YSLEER. This CDR3 region has 15 residues. V lost 0 bases to trimming and J lost 6 bases, with 11 bases between them. This sample is drawn from a study of T cell responses to AZD1222 COVID-19 vaccine. Here immunoSEQ multiplex PCR was the method, and the copy in TCRdb shows in-frame clones only, minus some. The table includes around 180,000 clones, over 70% detected once. This TCR was sampled from an adult in good health. The source was peripheral blood, collected on day 0 of MenACWY control vaccination. The V gene is TRBV4-3, the J gene TRBJ1-4, with D perhaps matching TRBD1 (5 bases). CDR3 protein: CASSQDGGAYEKLFF. As DNA, the CDR3 is TGCGCCAGCAGCCAAGATGGCGGGGCCTATGAAAAACTGTTTTTT.